This TCR beta chain was identified during a study of blood T cell repertoires in COVID-19. For the study at large: Collection of acute and convalescent COVID-19 samples took place in the United States, Italy and Spain. T cells, B-cell-depleted T cells, or PBMCs provided the cDNA or gDNA that served as material.

This CDR3 is built from 14 residues. Germline loops: CDR1 MNHEY, CDR2 SVGAGI. V gave up 6 bases and J gave up 5 bases, with 14 bases separating them. One Seattle source followed patients from active infection through their disease course. Original handling: Amplification with reference gene primers provided the estimates of nucleated cell counts. Only in-frame clones appear in the TCRdb table, and some are missing; sequencing was by immunoSEQ multiplex PCR. That table furnishes V, J and clone size, whereas the DNA furnished D and trimming. The table includes just under 65,000 clones, roughly 75% detected once.

J is TRBJ1-3 and V is TRBV6-5; tentative D call: TRBD1 (5 bases). This clonotype originated in a man aged 55-75 years with COVID-19, enrolled during active disease. Input material: peripheral blood. CDR3 loop: CASSFSGERNTIYF. CDR3 nucleotide sequence: TGTGCCAGCAGCTTCTCGGGGGAAAGAAACACCATATATTTT.